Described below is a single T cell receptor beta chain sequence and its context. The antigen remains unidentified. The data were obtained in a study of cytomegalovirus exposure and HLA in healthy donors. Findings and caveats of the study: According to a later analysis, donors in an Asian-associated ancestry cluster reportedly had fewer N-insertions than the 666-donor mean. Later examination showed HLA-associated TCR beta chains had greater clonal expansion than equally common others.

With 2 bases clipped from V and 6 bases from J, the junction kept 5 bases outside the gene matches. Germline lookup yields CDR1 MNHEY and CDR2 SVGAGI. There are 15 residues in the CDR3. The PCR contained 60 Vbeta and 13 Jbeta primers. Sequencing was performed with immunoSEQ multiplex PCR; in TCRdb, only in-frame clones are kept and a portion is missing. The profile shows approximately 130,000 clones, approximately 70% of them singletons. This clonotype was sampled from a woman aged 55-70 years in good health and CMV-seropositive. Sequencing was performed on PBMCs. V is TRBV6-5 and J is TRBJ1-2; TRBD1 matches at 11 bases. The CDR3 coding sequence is TGTGCCAGCAGTTACCCCGGGACAGGGGGGGATGGCTACACCTTC. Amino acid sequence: CASSYPGTGGDGYTF.